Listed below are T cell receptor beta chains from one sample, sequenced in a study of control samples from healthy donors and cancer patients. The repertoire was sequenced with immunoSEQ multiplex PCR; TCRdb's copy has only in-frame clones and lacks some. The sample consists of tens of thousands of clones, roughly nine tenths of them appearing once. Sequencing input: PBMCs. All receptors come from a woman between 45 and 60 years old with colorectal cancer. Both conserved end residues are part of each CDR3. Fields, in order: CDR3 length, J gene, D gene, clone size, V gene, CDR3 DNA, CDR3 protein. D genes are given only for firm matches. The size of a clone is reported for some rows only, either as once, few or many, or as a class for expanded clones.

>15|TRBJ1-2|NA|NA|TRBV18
TGTGCCAGCTCACCTTCACAGGCCCCTAACTATGGCTACACCTTC
CASSPSQAPNYGYTF
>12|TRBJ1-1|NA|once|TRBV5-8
TGTGCCAGCAGCTTGTGGCCAGCTGAAGCTTTCTTT
CASSLWPAEAFF
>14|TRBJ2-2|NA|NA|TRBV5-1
TGCGCCAGCAGCTTGTCAGGGGAGACCGGGGAGCTGTTTTTT
CASSLSGETGELFF
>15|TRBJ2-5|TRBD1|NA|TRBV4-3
TGCGCCAGCAGCCAAGATTCAGGGGGCGGGGAGACCCAGTACTTC
CASSQDSGGGETQYF
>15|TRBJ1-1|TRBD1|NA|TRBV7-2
TGTGCCAGCAGCCCCGGACAGGGGGAGGGCACTGAAGCTTTCTTT
CASSPGQGEGTEAFF
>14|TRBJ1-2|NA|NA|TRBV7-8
TGTGCCAGCAGCCCCGGGGGGGGTGACTATGGCTACACCTTC
CASSPGGGDYGYTF
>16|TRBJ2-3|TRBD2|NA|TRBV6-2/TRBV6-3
TGTGCCAGCAGTAACACCGGACTAGCGGCGGCGGGTACGCAGTATTTT
CASSNTGLAAAGTQYF
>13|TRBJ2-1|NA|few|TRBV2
TGTGCCAGCATCCCGCAGGAGTACAATGAGCAGTTCTTC
CASIPQEYNEQFF
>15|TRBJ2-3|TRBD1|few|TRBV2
TGTGCCAGCAGTGAACAGGACAGGGACACAGATACGCAGTATTTT
CASSEQDRDTDTQYF
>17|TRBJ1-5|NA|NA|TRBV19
TGTGCCAGTAGTCCCTTAGAGAGACTGATTAGCAATCAGCCCCAGCATTTT
CASSPLERLISNQPQHF
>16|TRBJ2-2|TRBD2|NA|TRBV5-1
TGCGCCAGCAGCCTGGAGGGAGGGTCGAACACCGGGGAGCTGTTTTTT
CASSLEGGSNTGELFF
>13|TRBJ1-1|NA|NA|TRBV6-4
TGTGCCAGCGCCCAACAAAAAAACACTGAAGCTTTCTTT
CASAQQKNTEAFF
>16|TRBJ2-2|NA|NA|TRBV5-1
TGCGCCAGCAGCTTGCCGCGGGGGCCGAGCACCGGGGAGCTGTTTTTT
CASSLPRGPSTGELFF
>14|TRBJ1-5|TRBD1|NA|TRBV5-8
TGTGCCAGCAGCCGGACAGGGGGCTTTCAGCCCCAGCATTTT
CASSRTGGFQPQHF
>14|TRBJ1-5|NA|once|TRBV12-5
TGTGCTAGTGGTTGGTCAGGGCTCGATCAGCCCCAGCATTTT
CASGWSGLDQPQHF
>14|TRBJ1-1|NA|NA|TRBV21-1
TGTGCCAGCAGCAAACGGCGCAGGAACACTGAAGCTTTCTTT
CASSKRRRNTEAFF
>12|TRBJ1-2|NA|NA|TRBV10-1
TGCGCCAGCAGTCCGGGGGACTATGGCTACACCTTC
CASSPGDYGYTF
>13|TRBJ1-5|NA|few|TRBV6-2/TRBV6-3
TGTGCCAGCAGTTACTCCCCAGAAAGGAAGAAGCATTTT
CASSYSPERKKHF
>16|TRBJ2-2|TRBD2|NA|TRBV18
TGTGCCAGCTCACCACCGGGACTAGCGGGTGTCGGGGAGCTGTTTTTT
CASSPPGLAGVGELFF
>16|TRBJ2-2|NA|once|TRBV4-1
TGCGCCAGCAGCCGCCACAGGGCTACGAACACCGGGGAGCTGTTTTTT
CASSRHRATNTGELFF
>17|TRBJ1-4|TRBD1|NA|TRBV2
TGTGCCAGCAGTAGGGACAGGGTTTTTATGTCGTCTGAAAAACTGTTTTTT
CASSRDRVFMSSEKLFF
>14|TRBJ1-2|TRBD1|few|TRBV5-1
TGCGCCAGCAGCGGGTGGACAGGGGACTATGGCTACACCTTC
CASSGWTGDYGYTF
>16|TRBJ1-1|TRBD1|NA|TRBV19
TGTGCCAGTAGGGGGACAGGGGGTAATATGAACACTGAAGCTTTCTTT
CASRGTGGNMNTEAFF
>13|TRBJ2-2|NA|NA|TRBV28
TGTGCCAGCAGTTTACGAGTTTCCGGGGAGCTGTTTTTT
CASSLRVSGELFF
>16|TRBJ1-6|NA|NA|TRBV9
TGTGCCAGCAGCCTTGGATTAGGGGGGGTTAATTCACCCCTCCACTTT
CASSLGLGGVNSPLHF
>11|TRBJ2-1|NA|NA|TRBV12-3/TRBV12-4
TGTGCCAGCAGTTCGTACAATGAGCAGTTCTTC
CASSSYNEQFF
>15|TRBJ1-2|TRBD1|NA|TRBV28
TGTGCCAGCAGTTCGCCCTCCGGGACAGGGAATGGCTACACCTTC
CASSSPSGTGNGYTF
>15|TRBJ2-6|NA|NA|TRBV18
TGTGTCAGCTCCCGAGATTCCTCTGGGGCCAACGTCCTGACTTTC
CVSSRDSSGANVLTF
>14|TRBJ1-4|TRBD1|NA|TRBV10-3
TGTGCCATCAGTGATACAGGGGGAAATGAAAAACTGTTTTTT
CAISDTGGNEKLFF
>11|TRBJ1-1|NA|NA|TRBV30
TGTGCGGGTTGGGAGGTTTTTGAGGCTTTCTTT
CAGWEVFEAFF
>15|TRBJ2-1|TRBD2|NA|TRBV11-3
TGTGCCAGCAGCGATCGACCGGGAGGAGACAATGAGCAGTTCTTC
CASSDRPGGDNEQFF
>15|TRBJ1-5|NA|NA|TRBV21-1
TGTGCCAGCAGCAAAGGCCCAGTTAGCAATCAGCCCCAGCATTTT
CASSKGPVSNQPQHF
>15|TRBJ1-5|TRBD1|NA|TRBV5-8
TGTGCCAGCAGCTTGGGTTGGGACAGTAATCAGCCCCAGCATTTT
CASSLGWDSNQPQHF
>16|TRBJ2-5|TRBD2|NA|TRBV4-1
TGCGCCAGCAGCCAAGTGGGGACTAGCGGCCGAGAGACCCAGTACTTC
CASSQVGTSGRETQYF
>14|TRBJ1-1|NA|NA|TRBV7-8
TGTGCCAGCAGCCTCCTCATGGGGTCCCCTGAAGCTTTCTTT
CASSLLMGSPEAFF
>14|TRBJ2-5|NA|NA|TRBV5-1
TGCGCCAGCAGCTTGGGGCCGTACCAAGAGACCCAGTACTTC
CASSLGPYQETQYF
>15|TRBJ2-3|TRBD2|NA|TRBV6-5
TGTGCCAGCAGTTTGAGCGGGAGGATCACAGATACGCAGTATTTT
CASSLSGRITDTQYF
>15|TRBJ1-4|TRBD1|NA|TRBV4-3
TGCGCCAGCAGCCAGACGACAGGGACGGGGGAAAAACTGTTTTTT
CASSQTTGTGEKLFF
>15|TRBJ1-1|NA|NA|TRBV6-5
TGTGCCAGCAGTTACTCAAAACTGAGGAACACTGAAGCTTTCTTT
CASSYSKLRNTEAFF
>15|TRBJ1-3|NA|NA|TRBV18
TGTGCCAGCTCACCTCTTCCAGCCTCTGGAAACACCATATATTTT
CASSPLPASGNTIYF
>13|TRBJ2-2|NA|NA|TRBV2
TGTGCCAGCAGTGGACAGAACACCGGGGAGCTGTTTTTT
CASSGQNTGELFF
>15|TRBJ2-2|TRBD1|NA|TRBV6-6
TGTGCCAGCAGTCCTTCCGGGACAGGGACCGGGGAGCTGTTTTTT
CASSPSGTGTGELFF
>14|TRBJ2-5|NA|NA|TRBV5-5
TGTGCCAGCAGCTTGGCCGGAGGTGTAGAGACCCAGTACTTC
CASSLAGGVETQYF
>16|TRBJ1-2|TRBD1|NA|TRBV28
TGTGCCAGCAGTTTTCGCTCGTCGGGACAGGGGTCTGGCTACACCTTC
CASSFRSSGQGSGYTF
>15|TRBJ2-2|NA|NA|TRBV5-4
TGTGCCAGCAGTTATGACCCCGTCAGCACCGGGGAGCTGTTTTTT
CASSYDPVSTGELFF
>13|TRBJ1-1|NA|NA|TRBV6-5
TGTGCCAGCAGTTACGGAATGAACACTGAAGCTTTCTTT
CASSYGMNTEAFF
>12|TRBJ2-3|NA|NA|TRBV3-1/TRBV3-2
TGTGCCAGCAGCCCCGGACACGGATGGCAGTATTTT
CASSPGHGWQYF
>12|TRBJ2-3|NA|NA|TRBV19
TGTGCCAGTAGTAGGAGGGGAGATACGCAGTATTTT
CASSRRGDTQYF
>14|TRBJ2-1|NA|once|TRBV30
TGTGCCTCCGGGGAGAGGGATCCCTACAATGAGCAGTTCTTC
CASGERDPYNEQFF
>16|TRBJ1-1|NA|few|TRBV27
TGTGCCAGCAGTTTATCGAAAAGGGACTCTAGCAGTGAAGCTTTCTTT
CASSLSKRDSSSEAFF
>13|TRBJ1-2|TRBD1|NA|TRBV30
TGTGCCTGGAACACAGGGGGAACATATGGCTACACCTTC
CAWNTGGTYGYTF
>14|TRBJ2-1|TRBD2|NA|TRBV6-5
TGTGCCAGCCAAGTCGGGGGGAGATCTTGGGAGCAGTTCTTC
CASQVGGRSWEQFF
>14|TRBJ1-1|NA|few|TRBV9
TGTGCCAGCAGCGTAGCTTCAGGGAACACTGAAGCTTTCTTT
CASSVASGNTEAFF
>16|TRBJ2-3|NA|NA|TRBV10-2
TGCGCCAGCGATGGGGGGAACAGGGTAGGCACAGATACGCAGTATTTT
CASDGGNRVGTDTQYF